Sequencing of this T cell receptor beta chain was carried out in a study of T cells of healthy individuals. V was shortened by 4 bases and J by 0 bases, with 11 bases between the two germline ends. The CDR3 length is 15 residues. Germline V gene data show CDR1 as SGHTA and CDR2 as FQGTGA. TCRdb itself ran the 5' RACE reads through MiXCR, one entry per CDR3 protein. Of around 98,000 distinct CDR3 sequences listed, around 17% are singletons. There are many counts of this clonotype. This TCR was sampled from a human donor in good health. This sequence joins TRBV7-3 and TRBJ2-3; D may correspond to TRBD1 or TRBD2 (5 bases each). CDR3 in DNA: TGTGCCAGCAGCTCATCCGGGACCAGCACAGATACGCAGTATTTT. Amino acid sequence: CASSSSGTSTDTQYF.